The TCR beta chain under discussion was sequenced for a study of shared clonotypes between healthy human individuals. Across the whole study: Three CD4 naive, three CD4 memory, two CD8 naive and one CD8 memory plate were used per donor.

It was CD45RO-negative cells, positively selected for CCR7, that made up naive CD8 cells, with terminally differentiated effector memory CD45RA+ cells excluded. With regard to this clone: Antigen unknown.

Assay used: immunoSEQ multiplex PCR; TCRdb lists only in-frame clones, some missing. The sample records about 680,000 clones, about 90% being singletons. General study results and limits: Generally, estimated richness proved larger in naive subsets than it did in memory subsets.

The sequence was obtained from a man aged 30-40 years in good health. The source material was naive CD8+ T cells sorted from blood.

The CDR3: CASSPQGATEAFF. The CDR3 DNA is TGTGCCAGCAGCCCCCAGGGGGCCACTGAAGCTTTCTTT. The rearrangement joins TRBV6-6 to TRBJ1-1; the match to TRBD1 covers 8 bases. The CDR3 has 13 amino acids. V shed 6 bases and J 4 bases; nucleotides not matched to a gene: 4. Germline V gives CDR1 MNHNY, CDR2 SVGAGI (reference sequence).